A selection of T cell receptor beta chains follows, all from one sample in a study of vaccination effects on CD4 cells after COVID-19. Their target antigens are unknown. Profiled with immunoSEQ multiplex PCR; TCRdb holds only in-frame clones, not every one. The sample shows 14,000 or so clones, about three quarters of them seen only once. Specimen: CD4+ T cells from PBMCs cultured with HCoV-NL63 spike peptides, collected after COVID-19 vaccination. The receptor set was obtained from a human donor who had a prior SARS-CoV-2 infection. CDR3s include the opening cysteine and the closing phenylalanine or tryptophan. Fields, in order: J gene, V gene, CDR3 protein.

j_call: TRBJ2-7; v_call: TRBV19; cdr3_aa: CPRGWGLALSSYEQYF
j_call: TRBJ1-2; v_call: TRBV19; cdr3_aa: CASMRRDRDNYGYTF
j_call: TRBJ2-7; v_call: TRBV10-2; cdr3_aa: CASRRDTNYEQYF
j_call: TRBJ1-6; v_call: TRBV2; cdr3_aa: CASSEAGATSSPLHF
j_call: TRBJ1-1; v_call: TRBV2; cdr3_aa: CASEVNTEAFF
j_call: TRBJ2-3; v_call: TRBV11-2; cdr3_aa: CASSLESFSLLAGTDTQYF
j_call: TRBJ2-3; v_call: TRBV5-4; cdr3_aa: CASNRGSTTDTQYF
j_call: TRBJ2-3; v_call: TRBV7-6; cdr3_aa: CASSSPLSGGLRDTQYF
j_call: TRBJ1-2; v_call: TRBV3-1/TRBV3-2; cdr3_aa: CASSQVRGGYYGYTF
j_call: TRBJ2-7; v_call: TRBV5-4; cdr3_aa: CASSTQDVSYEQYF
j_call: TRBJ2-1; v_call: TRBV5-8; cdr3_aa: CASSLGLAGGNEQFF
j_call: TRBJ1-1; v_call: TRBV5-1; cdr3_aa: CASSLVQRATEAFF
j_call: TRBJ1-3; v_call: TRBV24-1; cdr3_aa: CATSAPEDGGNTIYF
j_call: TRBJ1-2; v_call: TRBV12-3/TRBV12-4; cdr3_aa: CASSAKRGLTF
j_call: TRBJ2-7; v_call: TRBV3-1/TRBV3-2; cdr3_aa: CASSQVQGPHEQYF
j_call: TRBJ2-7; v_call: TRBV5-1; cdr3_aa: CASSLSLSGQNHEQYF
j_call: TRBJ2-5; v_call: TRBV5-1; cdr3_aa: CASSARTAQETQYF
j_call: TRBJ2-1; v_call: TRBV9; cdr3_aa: CASSASGLADSYNEQFF
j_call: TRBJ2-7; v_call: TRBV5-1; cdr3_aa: CASSRNQGAWLYEQYF
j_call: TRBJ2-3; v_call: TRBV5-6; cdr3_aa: CASSSGTSGTDTQYF
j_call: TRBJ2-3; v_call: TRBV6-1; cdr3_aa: CASSETGGSGTDTQYF
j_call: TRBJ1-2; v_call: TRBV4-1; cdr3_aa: CASSQVFREGAGGYTF
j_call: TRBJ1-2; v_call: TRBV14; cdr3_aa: CASSQVGTGAYGYTF
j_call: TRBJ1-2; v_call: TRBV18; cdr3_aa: CASSPPSDGPSNYGYTF
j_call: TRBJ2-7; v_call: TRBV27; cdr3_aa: CASSLYLGYEQYF
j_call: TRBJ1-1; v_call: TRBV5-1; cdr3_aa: CASSLGTGGAYTEAFF
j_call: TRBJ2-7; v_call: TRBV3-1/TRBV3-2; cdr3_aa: CASSRRVDRPGYEQYF
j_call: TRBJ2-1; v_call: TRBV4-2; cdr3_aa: CASSRKGKGGGADEQFF
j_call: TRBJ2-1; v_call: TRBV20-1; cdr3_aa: CSAGGSRVSQFF
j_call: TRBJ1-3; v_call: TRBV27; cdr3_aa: CASSFSLGNTIYF
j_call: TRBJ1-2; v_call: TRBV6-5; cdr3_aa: CASSFGQYYGYTF
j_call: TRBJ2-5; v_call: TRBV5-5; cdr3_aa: CASSLVAQGGRETQYF
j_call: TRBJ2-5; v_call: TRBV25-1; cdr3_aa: CASSGGLAGNQETQYF
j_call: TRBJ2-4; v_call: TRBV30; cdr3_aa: CAWSISGGIDIQYF
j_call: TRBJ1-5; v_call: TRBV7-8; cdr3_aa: CASSQYGSSNQPQHF
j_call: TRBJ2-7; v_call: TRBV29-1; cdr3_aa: CSVVGGSYEQYF
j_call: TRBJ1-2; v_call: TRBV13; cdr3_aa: CASRASGAHTF
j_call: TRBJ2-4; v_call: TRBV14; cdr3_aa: CASSQGEGWAKNIQYF
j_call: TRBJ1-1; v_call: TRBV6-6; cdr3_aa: CASSPVQKLNTEAFF
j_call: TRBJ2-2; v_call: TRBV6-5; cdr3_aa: CASRLPGKPAGELFF
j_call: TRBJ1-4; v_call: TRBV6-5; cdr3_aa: CASSYMADSYEKLFF
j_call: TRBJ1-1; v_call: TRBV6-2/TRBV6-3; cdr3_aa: CASSRVDTEAFF
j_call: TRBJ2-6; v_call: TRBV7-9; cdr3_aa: CASSGSGANVLTF
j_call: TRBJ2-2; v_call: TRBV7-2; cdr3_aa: CASSLRTLTGELFF